A selection of T cell receptor beta chains follows, all from one sample in a study of blood T cell repertoires in COVID-19. Using immunoSEQ multiplex PCR, the repertoire was profiled, and TCRdb retains in-frame clones only, with some absent. Of roughly 200,000 clones detected, roughly 90% appear once; the ten largest clones hold about 3.1%. The sequenced material came from PBMCs or T cells enriched from blood (not recorded which). These receptors originate from a woman aged 50 to 65 in a cohort exposed to, infected with or recovered from COVID-19 (not recorded which). CDR3s include the opening cysteine and the closing phenylalanine or tryptophan. The D gene is left open where the match is weak. Only some rows state a clone size, as once, few, many or a class for expanded clones.

D gene | J gene | clone size | V gene | CDR3 DNA | CDR3 protein
. | TRBJ1-1 | once | TRBV2 | TGTGCCAGCAGATATGGTACCTCGAGCTTGAACACTGAAGCTTTCTTT | CASRYGTSSLNTEAFF
. | TRBJ2-3 | . | TRBV5-1 | TGCGCCAGCCGCCGGGACACCTACACAGATACGCAGTATTTT | CASRRDTYTDTQYF
. | TRBJ2-7 | few | TRBV28 | TGTGCCAGCAGTGTCCTCTACGAGCAGTACTTC | CASSVLYEQYF
TRBD1 | TRBJ1-2 | . | TRBV28 | TGTGCCAGCAGCCCGGGACAGGGGGTTTTCTCTGGCTACACCTTC | CASSPGQGVFSGYTF
TRBD1 | TRBJ2-2 | . | TRBV7-8 | TGTGCCAGCAGCCCCCTCAGACAGGGGGGAACCGGGGAGCTGTTTTTT | CASSPLRQGGTGELFF
TRBD1 | TRBJ2-2 | . | TRBV4-3 | TGCGCCAGCAGCCGGGGGAGGACAGGGGAGTCCACCGGGGAGCTGTTTTTT | CASSRGRTGESTGELFF
. | TRBJ2-2 | . | TRBV6-6 | TGTGCCAGCAGTTATGCCAGTAACACCGGGGAGCTGTTTTTT | CASSYASNTGELFF
. | TRBJ2-1 | . | TRBV7-9 | TGTGCCAGCAGCCCCCTCAAGGGCGCGGGGTCGGGGAATGAGCAGTTCTTC | CASSPLKGAGSGNEQFF
. | TRBJ2-1 | . | TRBV9 | TGTGCCAGCAGCCACCAGGAGGGTTTCGGCTTTAACACCTACAATGAGCAGTTCTTC | CASSHQEGFGFNTYNEQFF
. | TRBJ2-7 | . | TRBV5-5 | TGTGCCAGCAGCCGTACAAACGAGCAGTACTTC | CASSRTNEQYF
. | TRBJ2-2 | . | TRBV5-1 | TGCGCCAGCAGCTTGGCCACGGGGGTCCCTTACGGGGAGCTGTTTTTT | CASSLATGVPYGELFF
. | TRBJ2-5 | . | TRBV5-4 | TGTGCCAGCAGCCCAACCACAGCGGCGTTACAAGAGACCCAGTACTTC | CASSPTTAALQETQYF
TRBD1 | TRBJ1-3 | . | TRBV6-1 | TGTGCCAGCAGTGACAGGGGGCGACGACTACACTCTGGAAACACCATATATTTT | CASSDRGRRLHSGNTIYF
. | TRBJ1-1 | few | TRBV4-1 | TGCGCCAGCAGCCAAGACGCAGTAAACACTGAAGCTTTCTTT | CASSQDAVNTEAFF
TRBD1 | TRBJ1-2 | few | TRBV2 | TGTGCCAGCAAGACCACAGGGGCTCTTGGCTACACCTTC | CASKTTGALGYTF
. | TRBJ1-2 | . | TRBV5-1 | TGCGCCAGCAACCCTGGAGAGGGAGTCGGTTTTCGTGGCTACACCTTC | CASNPGEGVGFRGYTF
TRBD1 | TRBJ1-5 | . | TRBV9 | TGTGCCAGCAGCCCCGGGACAGGGGGCGGGCAGCCCCAGCATTTT | CASSPGTGGGQPQHF
. | TRBJ2-1 | . | TRBV7-2 | TGTGCCAGCAGCTTAGGAATGAGAGGGTCCAAGTTCTTC | CASSLGMRGSKFF
TRBD1 | TRBJ1-3 | once | TRBV28 | TGTGCCAGCAGTTTAACGGGACAGGGAAAGGGTTTT | CASSLTGQGKGF
. | TRBJ1-3 | . | TRBV19 | TGTGCCAGTAGTATGTTCCACAGCTCTGGAAACACCATATATTTT | CASSMFHSSGNTIYF
. | TRBJ2-7 | once | TRBV29-1 | TGCAGCGTTGAATACGCCCGAGACTCCGATTCCTACGAGCAGTACTTC | CSVEYARDSDSYEQYF
. | TRBJ2-2 | . | TRBV27 | TGTGCCAGCAGTTTAGAACTAGGACACACCGGGGAGCTGTTTTTT | CASSLELGHTGELFF
TRBD1 | TRBJ2-2 | once | TRBV4-1 | TGCGCCAGCAGCCAGGAGGACAGGGAGAAGCTGTTTTTT | CASSQEDREKLFF
. | TRBJ1-5 | . | TRBV12-3/TRBV12-4 | TGTGCCAGCAGTTTGCGCGGGTATCAGCCCCAGCATTTT | CASSLRGYQPQHF
. | TRBJ1-2 | . | TRBV6-5 | TGTGCCAGCAGTTACGACTGGACAGCTAACTATGGCTACACCTTC | CASSYDWTANYGYTF
TRBD1 | TRBJ1-4 | few | TRBV18 | TGTGCCAGCTCACCACGGACGTCAGGGACAGGGGTGAATGAAAAACTGTTTTTT | CASSPRTSGTGVNEKLFF
. | TRBJ2-3 | . | TRBV28 | TGTGCCAGCAGTCCCCAGGGTAGAGGCACAGATACGCAGTATTTT | CASSPQGRGTDTQYF
TRBD1 | TRBJ1-5 | . | TRBV5-6 | TGTGCCAGCAGCCATAGGGGACAGGCAATCAATCAGCCCCAGCATTTT | CASSHRGQAINQPQHF
. | TRBJ1-5 | . | TRBV15 | TGTGCCACCAGCAGACTGGGGAGTTCTAGCAATCAGCCCCAGCATTTT | CATSRLGSSSNQPQHF
. | TRBJ1-1 | once | TRBV19 | TGTGCCAGTAGTATCCTCCTGAACACTGAAGCTTTCTTT | CASSILLNTEAFF
TRBD2 | TRBJ2-5 | once | TRBV27 | TGTGCCAGCAGTCCCTGGACTAGCGGTCAAGAGACCCAGTACTTC | CASSPWTSGQETQYF
. | TRBJ2-1 | . | TRBV19 | TGTGCCAGTAGTATACAAGGAGACAATGAGCAGTTCTTC | CASSIQGDNEQFF
TRBD1 | TRBJ1-2 | . | TRBV4-2 | TGTGCCAGCAGCCAAGGGCGGACAGGATCTTATGGCTACACCTTC | CASSQGRTGSYGYTF
TRBD1 | TRBJ1-1 | . | TRBV5-1 | TGCGCCAGAACAGGGGGCGCGGGTGAAGCTTTCTTT | CARTGGAGEAFF
TRBD1 | TRBJ2-6 | . | TRBV19 | TGTGCCAGTAGTGCTCAAGGGGGCGCTGGGGCCAACGTCCTGACTTTC | CASSAQGGAGANVLTF
. | TRBJ1-1 | . | TRBV6-5 | TGTGCCAGCAGTAGGTTAGGGGTCCAGGGAACTGAAGCTTTCTTT | CASSRLGVQGTEAFF
TRBD1 | TRBJ1-2 | once | TRBV11-1 | TGTGCCAGCAGCTCGCGGACAGGGAATGGCTACACCTTC | CASSSRTGNGYTF
. | TRBJ1-1 | . | TRBV4-2 | TGTGCCAGCAGCCAAGAAAGAACAGAGAACACTGAAGCTTTCTTT | CASSQERTENTEAFF
. | TRBJ1-2 | . | TRBV3-1/TRBV3-2 | TGTGCCAGCAGCCTTACTGCGACGGGCTATGGCTACACCTTC | CASSLTATGYGYTF
. | TRBJ1-2 | few | TRBV29-1 | TGCAGCGGGCAGGCCAAAGACTATGGCTACACCTTC | CSGQAKDYGYTF
. | TRBJ1-2 | . | TRBV5-1 | TGCGCCACCGCTCAAGACAGGAACTATGGCTACACCTTC | CATAQDRNYGYTF
. | TRBJ1-4 | . | TRBV5-6 | TGTGCCAGCAGCGCGGGGGTGGGAAAACTGTTTTTT | CASSAGVGKLFF
. | TRBJ1-3 | . | TRBV7-6 | TGTGCCAGCAGCTTAGCGGAGGGTAGTTCTGGAAACACCATATATTTT | CASSLAEGSSGNTIYF
TRBD2 | TRBJ2-1 | . | TRBV6-5 | TGTGCCACCGCCCCCGGACTAGCGGGAAATGAGCAGTTCTTC | CATAPGLAGNEQFF
. | TRBJ2-7 | . | TRBV18 | TGTGCCAGCTCACCCGCTCGGGGTTTAGTAGCCTACGAGCAGTACTTC | CASSPARGLVAYEQYF
. | TRBJ1-6 | . | TRBV5-4 | TGTGCCAGCAGCTTGGACAGGGCCTATAATTCACCCCTCCACTTT | CASSLDRAYNSPLHF
. | TRBJ2-2 | few | TRBV12-3/TRBV12-4 | TGTGCCAGCACTGGACAACCCACCGGGGAGCTGTTTTTT | CASTGQPTGELFF
TRBD1 | TRBJ2-7 | once | TRBV19 | TGTGCCAGTAGTACGCCAGGGGGTGAGCAGTACTTC | CASSTPGGEQYF
. | TRBJ2-1 | . | TRBV19 | TGTGCCAGTAGTATGGACCAGGGGTTCTCTGAGCAGTTCTTC | CASSMDQGFSEQFF
. | TRBJ1-2 | . | TRBV11-2 | TGTGCCAGCAGCCGACCGGCAGGGATTCGCTATGGCTACACCTTC | CASSRPAGIRYGYTF
TRBD1 | TRBJ1-2 | . | TRBV6-6 | TGTGCCACCGAAAGACAGGGGGAGACTGTTGGCTACACCTTC | CATERQGETVGYTF
TRBD1 | TRBJ1-6 | once | TRBV28 | TGTGCCAGCAGTACCTACGGGACAGGGGATAATTCACCCCTCCACTTT | CASSTYGTGDNSPLHF
TRBD1 | TRBJ1-4 | . | TRBV7-2 | TGTGCCAGCAGCCCCGGGACAGTTTATTCGGGTGAAAAACTGTTTTTT | CASSPGTVYSGEKLFF
. | TRBJ2-7 | once | TRBV6-6 | TGTGCCAGCAGTTACTCGAGTCCCCAACCTTACGAGCAGTACTTC | CASSYSSPQPYEQYF
. | TRBJ2-1 | . | TRBV7-3 | TGTGCCAGCAGGGCCGGGACGGGGGCCTACAATGAGCAGTTCTTC | CASRAGTGAYNEQFF
. | TRBJ1-2 | few | TRBV29-1 | TGCAGCGTTGAAAGGCAGACAGTTAACTATGGCTACACCTTC | CSVERQTVNYGYTF
TRBD1 | TRBJ2-1 | . | TRBV6-5 | TGTGCCAGCGGAAACAGGGGAGATGAGCAGTTCTTC | CASGNRGDEQFF
. | TRBJ1-2 | once | TRBV5-4 | TGTGCCAGCAGCTTGGTCGACAGCTATGGCTACACCTTC | CASSLVDSYGYTF
TRBD1 | TRBJ1-5 | . | TRBV5-5 | TGTGCCAGCAGTTTCGGGACAGACTATAATCAGCCCCAGCATTTT | CASSFGTDYNQPQHF
. | TRBJ1-2 | . | TRBV20-1 | TGCAGTGAGGGGGGGGTCTATGGCTACACCTTC | CSEGGVYGYTF